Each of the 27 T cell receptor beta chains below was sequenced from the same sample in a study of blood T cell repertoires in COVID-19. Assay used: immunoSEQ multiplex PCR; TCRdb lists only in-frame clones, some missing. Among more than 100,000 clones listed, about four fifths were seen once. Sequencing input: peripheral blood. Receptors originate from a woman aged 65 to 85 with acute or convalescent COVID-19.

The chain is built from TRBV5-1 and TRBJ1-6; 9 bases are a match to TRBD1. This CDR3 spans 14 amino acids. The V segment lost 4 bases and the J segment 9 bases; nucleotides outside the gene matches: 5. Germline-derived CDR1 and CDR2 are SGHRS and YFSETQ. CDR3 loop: CASSVGQGGSPLHF. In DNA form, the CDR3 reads TGCGCCAGCAGCGTGGGACAGGGCGGTTCACCCCTCCACTTT.

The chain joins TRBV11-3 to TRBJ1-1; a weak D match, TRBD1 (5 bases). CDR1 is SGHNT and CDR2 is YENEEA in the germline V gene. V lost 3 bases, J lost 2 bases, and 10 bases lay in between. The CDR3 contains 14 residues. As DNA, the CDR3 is TGTGCCAGCAGCTTTGGGGGGGGTAACACTGAAGCTTTCTTT. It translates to CASSFGGGNTEAFF.

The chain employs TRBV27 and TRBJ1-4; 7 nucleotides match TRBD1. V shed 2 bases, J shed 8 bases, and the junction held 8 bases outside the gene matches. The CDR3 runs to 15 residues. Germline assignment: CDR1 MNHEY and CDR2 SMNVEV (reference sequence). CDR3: CASSLGSQGGEKLFF. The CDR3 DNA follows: TGTGCCAGCAGTTTAGGTAGCCAGGGGGGAGAAAAACTGTTTTTT.

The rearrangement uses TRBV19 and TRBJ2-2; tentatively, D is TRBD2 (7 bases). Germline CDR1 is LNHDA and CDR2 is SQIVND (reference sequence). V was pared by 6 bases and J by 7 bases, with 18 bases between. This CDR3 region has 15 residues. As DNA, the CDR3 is TGTGCCAGTAGCCCCCTAAGGGGGGGCGTCGGGGAGCTGTTTTTT. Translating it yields CASSPLRGGVGELFF.

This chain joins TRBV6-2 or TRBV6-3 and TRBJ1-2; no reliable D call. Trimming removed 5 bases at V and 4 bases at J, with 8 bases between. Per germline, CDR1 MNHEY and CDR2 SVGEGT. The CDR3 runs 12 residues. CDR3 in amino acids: CASSPGPYGYTF. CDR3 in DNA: TGTGCCAGCAGTCCAGGTCCCTATGGCTACACCTTC.

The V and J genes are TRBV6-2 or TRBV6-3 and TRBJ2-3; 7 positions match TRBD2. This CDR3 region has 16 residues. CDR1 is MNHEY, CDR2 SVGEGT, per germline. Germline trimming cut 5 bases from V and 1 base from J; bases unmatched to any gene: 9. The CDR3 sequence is CASSIRRGYRTDTQYF. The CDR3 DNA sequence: TGTGCCAGCAGTATACGGCGGGGGTACCGCACAGATACGCAGTATTTT.

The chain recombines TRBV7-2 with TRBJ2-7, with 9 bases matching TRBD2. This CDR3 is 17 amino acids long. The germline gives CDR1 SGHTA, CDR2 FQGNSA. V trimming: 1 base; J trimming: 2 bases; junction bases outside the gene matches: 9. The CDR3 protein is CASSLVEGGGGAYEQYF. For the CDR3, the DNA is TGTGCCAGCAGCTTAGTGGAAGGCGGCGGGGGGGCCTACGAGCAGTACTTC.

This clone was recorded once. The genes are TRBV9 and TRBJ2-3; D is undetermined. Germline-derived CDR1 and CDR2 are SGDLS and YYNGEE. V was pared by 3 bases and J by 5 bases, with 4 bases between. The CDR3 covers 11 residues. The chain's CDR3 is CASSARDTQYF. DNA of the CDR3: TGTGCCAGCAGCGCCAGAGATACGCAGTATTTT.

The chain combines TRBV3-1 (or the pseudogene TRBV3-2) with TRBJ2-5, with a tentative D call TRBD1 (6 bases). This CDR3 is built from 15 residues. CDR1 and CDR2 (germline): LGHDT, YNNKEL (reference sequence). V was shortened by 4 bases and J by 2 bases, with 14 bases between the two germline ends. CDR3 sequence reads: CASSPQGLAQETQYF. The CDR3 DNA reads TGTGCCAGCAGCCCTCAGGGGCTAGCACAAGAGACCCAGTACTTC.

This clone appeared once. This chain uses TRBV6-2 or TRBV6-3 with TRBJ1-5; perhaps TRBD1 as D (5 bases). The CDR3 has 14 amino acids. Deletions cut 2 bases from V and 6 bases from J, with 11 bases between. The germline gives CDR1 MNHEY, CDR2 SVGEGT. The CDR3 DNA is TGTGCCAGCAGTTACGGTGGGGGGTTTCAGCCCCAGCATTTT. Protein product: CASSYGGGFQPQHF.

The CDR3 is CASSLARGQGYEKLFF. The CDR3 DNA follows: TGTGCCAGCAGCTTAGCCAGGGGGCAGGGGTATGAAAAACTGTTTTTT. The V and J genes are TRBV13 and TRBJ1-4; 8 nucleotides match TRBD1. Germline V gives CDR1 PRHDT, CDR2 FYEKMQ (reference sequence). The CDR3 has 16 amino acids. Trimming took 1 base from V and 6 from J; bases not matched to a gene: 7.

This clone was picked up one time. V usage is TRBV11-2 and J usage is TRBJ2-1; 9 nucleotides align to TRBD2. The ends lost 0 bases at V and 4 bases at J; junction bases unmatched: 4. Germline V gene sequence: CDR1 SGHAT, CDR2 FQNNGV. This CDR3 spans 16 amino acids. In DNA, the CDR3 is TGTGCCAGCAGCTTAGACCTAGCGGGACCATACAATGAGCAGTTCTTC. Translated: CASSLDLAGPYNEQFF.

The CDR3 reads CASSLGQTGNTIYF. The CDR3, as DNA: TGTGCCAGCAGTCTGGGACAGACTGGAAACACCATATATTTT. The V call is TRBV2, the J call TRBJ1-3; 7 bases align to TRBD1. V dropped 5 bases and J dropped 2; count of bases not matched to a gene: 3. Germline CDR1 is SNHLY and CDR2 is FYNNEI. The length of the CDR3 is 14 residues.

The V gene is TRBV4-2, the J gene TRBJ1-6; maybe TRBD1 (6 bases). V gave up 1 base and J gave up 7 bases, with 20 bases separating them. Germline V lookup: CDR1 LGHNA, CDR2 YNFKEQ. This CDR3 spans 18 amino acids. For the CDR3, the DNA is TGTGCCAGCAGCCAAGTGGGGGGGTCGGGGACAAAGAATTCACCCCTCCACTTT. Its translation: CASSQVGGSGTKNSPLHF.

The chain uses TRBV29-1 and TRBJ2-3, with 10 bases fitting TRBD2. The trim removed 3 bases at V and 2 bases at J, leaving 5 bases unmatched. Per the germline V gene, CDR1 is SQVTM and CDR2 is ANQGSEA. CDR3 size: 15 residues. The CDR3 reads CSVDLGTSVTDTQYF. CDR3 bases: TGCAGCGTTGATCTGGGGACTAGCGTCACAGATACGCAGTATTTT.

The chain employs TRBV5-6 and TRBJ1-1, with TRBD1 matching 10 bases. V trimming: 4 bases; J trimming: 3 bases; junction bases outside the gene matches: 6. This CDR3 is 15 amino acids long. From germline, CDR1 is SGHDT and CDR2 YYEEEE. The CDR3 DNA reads TGTGCCAGCAGCGACAGGGGGCTTCGTTACACTGAAGCTTTCTTT. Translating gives CASSDRGLRYTEAFF. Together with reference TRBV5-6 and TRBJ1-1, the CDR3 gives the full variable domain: DAGVTQSPTHLIKTRGQQVTLRCSPKSGHDTVSWYQQALGQGPQFIFQYYEEEERQRGNFPDRFSGHQFPNYSSELNVNALLLGDSALYLCASSDRGLRYTEAFFGQGTRLTVV.

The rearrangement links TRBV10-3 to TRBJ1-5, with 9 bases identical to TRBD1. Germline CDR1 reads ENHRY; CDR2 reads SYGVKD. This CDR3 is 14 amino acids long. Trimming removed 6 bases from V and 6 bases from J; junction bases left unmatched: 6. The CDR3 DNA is TGTGCCATCAGCGATGGACAGGGGACTCAGCCCCAGCATTTT. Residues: CAISDGQGTQPQHF.

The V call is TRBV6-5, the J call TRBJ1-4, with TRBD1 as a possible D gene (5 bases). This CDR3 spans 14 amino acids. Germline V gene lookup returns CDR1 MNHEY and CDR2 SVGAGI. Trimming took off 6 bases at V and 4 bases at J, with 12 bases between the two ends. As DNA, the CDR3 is TGTGCCAGCAGCCTTCCGGGGGGTAATGAAAAACTGTTTTTT. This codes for CASSLPGGNEKLFF.

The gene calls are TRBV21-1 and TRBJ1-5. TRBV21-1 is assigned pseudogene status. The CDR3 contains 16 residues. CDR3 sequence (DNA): TGTGCCAGCAGCAAAGCGGCGGTTTATAGCAATCAGCCCCAGCATTTT. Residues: CASSKAAVYSNQPQHF.

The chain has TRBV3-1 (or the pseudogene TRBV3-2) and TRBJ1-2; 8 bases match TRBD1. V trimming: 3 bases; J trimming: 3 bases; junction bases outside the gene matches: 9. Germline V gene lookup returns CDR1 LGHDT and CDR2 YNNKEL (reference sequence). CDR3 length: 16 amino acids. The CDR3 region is CASSQAGGAGHYGYTF. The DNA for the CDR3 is TGTGCCAGCAGCCAGGCAGGGGGCGCCGGTCACTATGGCTACACCTTC.

Here the CDR3 DNA reads TGTGCCAGCAGCAGCACGACTAGCGGGGGGGCCTACGAGCAGTACGTC. Translating gives CASSSTTSGGAYEQYV. V is TRBV7-6 and J is TRBJ2-7, with TRBD2 matching 14 bases. V lost 5 bases to trimming and J lost 2 bases; unmatched junction nucleotides: 5. Germline values: CDR1 SGHVS, CDR2 FNYEAQ. The CDR3 loop spans 16 amino acids.

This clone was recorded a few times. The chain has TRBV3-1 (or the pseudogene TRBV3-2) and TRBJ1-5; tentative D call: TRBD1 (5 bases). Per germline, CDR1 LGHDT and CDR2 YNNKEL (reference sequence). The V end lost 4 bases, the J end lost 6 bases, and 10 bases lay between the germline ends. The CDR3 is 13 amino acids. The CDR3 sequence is CASSRQLGQPQHF. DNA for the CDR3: TGTGCCAGCAGCCGACAGCTAGGTCAGCCCCAGCATTTT.

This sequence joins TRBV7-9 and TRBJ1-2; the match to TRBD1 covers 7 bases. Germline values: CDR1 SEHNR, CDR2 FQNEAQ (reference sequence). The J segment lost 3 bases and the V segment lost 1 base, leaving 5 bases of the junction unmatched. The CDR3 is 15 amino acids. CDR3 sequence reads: CASSLGQGRHYGYTF. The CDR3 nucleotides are TGTGCCAGCAGCTTAGGACAGGGCCGCCACTATGGCTACACCTTC.

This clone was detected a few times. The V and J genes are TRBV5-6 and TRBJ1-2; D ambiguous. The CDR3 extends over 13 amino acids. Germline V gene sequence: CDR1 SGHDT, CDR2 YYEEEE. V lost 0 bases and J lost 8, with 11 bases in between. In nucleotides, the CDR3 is TGTGCCAGCAGCTTGGGTCACGCTAGCGGCTACACCTTC. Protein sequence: CASSLGHASGYTF.

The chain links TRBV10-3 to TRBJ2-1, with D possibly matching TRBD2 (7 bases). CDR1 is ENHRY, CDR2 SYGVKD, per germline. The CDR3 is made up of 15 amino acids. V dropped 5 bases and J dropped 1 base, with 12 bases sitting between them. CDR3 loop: CAISPGGGSYNEQFF. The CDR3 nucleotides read TGTGCCATCAGTCCGGGGGGCGGGTCCTACAATGAGCAGTTCTTC.

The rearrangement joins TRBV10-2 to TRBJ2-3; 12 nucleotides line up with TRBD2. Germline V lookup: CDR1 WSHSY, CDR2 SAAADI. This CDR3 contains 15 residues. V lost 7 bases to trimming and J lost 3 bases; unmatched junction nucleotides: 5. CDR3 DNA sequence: TGCGCCAGCAAACCGGGACTAGCGGGTACAGATACGCAGTATTTT. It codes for CASKPGLAGTDTQYF.

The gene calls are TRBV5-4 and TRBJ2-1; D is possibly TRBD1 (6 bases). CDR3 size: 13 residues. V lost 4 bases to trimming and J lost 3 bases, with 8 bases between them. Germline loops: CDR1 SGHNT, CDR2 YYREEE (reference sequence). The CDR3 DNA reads TGTGCCAGCAGCCGGGACATCTACAATGAGCAGTTCTTC. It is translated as CASSRDIYNEQFF. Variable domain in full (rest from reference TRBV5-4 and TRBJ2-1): ETGVTQSPTHLIKTRGQQVTLRCSSQSGHNTVSWYQQALGQGPQFIFQYYREEENGRGNFPPRFSGLQFPNYSSELNVNALELDDSALYLCASSRDIYNEQFFGPGTRLTVL.